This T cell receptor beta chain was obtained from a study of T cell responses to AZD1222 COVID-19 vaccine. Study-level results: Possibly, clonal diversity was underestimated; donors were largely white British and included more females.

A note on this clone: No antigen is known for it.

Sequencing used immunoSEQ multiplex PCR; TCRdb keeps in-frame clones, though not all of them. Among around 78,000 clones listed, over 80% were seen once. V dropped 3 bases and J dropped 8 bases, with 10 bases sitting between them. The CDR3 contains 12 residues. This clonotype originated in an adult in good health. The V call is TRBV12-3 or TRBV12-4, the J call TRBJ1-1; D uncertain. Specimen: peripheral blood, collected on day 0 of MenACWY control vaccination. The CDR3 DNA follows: TGTGCCAGCAGTTTTGGCCGAGGGGAAGCTTTCTTT. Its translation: CASSFGRGEAFF.